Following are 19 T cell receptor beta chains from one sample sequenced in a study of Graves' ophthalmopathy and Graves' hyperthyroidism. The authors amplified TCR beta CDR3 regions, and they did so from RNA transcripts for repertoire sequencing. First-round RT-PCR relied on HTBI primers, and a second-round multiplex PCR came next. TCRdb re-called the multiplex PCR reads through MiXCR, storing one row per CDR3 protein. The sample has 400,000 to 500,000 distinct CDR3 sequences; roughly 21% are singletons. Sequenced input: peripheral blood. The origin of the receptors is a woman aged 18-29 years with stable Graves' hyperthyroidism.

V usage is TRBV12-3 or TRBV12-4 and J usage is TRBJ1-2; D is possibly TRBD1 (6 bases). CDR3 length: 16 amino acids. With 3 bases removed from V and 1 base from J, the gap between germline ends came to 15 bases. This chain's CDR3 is CASSFPGGTGNYGYTF. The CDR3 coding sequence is TGTGCCAGCAGTTTCCCCGGGGGCACCGGTAACTATGGCTACACCTTC.

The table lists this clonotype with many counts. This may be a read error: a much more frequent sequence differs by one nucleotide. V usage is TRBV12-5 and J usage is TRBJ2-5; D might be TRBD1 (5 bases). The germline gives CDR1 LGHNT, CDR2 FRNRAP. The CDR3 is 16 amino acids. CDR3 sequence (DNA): TGTGCTAGTGGTCCACCGGTAGGGGCGGTCCAAGAGACCAAGTACTTC. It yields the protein CASGPPVGAVQETKYF.

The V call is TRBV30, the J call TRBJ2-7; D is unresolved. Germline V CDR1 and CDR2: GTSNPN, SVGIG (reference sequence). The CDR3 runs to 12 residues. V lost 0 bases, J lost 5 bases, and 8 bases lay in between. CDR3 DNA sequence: TGTGCCTGGAGTGTACTTGGGAACGAGCAGTACTTC. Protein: CAWSVLGNEQYF.

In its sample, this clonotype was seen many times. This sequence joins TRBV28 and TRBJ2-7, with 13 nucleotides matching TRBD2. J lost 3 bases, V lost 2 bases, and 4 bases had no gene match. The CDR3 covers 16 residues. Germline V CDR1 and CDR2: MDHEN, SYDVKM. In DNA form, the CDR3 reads TGTGCCAGCAGTTTAGGACTAGCGGGAGCCCTCTACGAGCAGTACTTC. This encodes CASSLGLAGALYEQYF.

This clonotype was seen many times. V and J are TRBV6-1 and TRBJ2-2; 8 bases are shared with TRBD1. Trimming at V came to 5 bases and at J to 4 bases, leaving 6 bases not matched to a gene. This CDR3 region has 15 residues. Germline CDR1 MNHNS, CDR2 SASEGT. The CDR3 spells CASSRTGMGTGELFF. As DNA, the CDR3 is TGTGCCAGCAGTAGGACAGGGATGGGCACCGGGGAGCTGTTTTTT.

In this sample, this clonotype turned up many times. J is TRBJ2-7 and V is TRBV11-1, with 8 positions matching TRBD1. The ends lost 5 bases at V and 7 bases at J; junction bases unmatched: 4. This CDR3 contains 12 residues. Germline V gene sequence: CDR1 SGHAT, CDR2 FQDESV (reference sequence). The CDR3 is CASSKDREEQYF. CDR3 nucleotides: TGTGCCAGCAGCAAGGACAGGGAAGAGCAGTACTTC.

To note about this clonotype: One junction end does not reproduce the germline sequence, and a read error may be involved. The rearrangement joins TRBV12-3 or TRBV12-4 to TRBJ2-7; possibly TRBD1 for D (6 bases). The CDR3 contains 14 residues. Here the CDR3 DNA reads TGTGCCAGCAGCCGACAGGTCTACTCCTACGATCAGTACTTC. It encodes CASSRQVYSYDQYF.

The CDR3 region has the DNA TGTGCCAGCAGTTTGGAGGCCTTGGAGCAGTACTTC. Translation: CASSLEALEQYF. This chain joins TRBV12-3 or TRBV12-4 and TRBJ2-7; D is possibly TRBD2 (5 bases). Trimming shortened V by 3 bases and J by 7 bases, and 10 bases separated the two germline ends. The CDR3 has 12 residues.

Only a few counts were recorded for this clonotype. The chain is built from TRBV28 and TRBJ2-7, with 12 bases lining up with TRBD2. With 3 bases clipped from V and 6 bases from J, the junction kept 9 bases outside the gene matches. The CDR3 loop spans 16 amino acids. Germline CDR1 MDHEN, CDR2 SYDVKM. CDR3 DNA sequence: TGTGCCAGCAGTTTGTACCTAGCGGGGGGGCGTCTCGAGCAGTACTTC. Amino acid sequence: CASSLYLAGGRLEQYF.

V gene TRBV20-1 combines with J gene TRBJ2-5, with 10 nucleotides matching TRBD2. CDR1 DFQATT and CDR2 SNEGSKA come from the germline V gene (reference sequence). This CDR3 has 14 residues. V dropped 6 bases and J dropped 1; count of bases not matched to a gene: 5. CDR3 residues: CSAASGGTQETQYF. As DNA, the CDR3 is TGCAGTGCCGCTAGCGGGGGAACCCAAGAGACCCAGTACTTC.

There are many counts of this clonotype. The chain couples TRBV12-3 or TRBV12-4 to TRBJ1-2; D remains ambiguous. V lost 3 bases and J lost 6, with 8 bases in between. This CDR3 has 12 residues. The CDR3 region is CASSFFRDGYTF. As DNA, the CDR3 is TGTGCCAGCAGTTTTTTCCGGGATGGCTACACCTTC.

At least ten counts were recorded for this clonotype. In nucleotides, the CDR3 is TGCAGTGCTAGAGACAGGACTAGCTACAACGAGCAGTACTTC. Protein: CSARDRTSYNEQYF. The J gene is TRBJ2-7, the V gene TRBV20-1; 8 nucleotides line up with TRBD2. This CDR3 is built from 14 residues. Germline V gene lookup returns CDR1 DFQATT and CDR2 SNEGSKA (reference sequence). V shed 0 bases, J shed 5 bases, and the junction held 6 bases outside the gene matches.

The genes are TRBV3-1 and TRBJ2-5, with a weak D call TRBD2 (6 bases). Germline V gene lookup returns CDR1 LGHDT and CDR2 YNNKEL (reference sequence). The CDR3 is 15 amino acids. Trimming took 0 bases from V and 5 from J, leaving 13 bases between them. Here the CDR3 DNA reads TGTGCCAGCAGCCAAGACTGGGCGGGATCCGAGACCCAGTACTTC. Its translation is CASSQDWAGSETQYF.

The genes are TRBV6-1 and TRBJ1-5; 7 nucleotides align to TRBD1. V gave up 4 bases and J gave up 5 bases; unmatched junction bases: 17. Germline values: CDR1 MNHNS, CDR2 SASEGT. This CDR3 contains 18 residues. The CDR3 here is CASSGIMVSDRTYQPQHF. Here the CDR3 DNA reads TGTGCCAGCAGTGGGATTATGGTATCGGACAGGACTTATCAGCCCCAGCATTTT.

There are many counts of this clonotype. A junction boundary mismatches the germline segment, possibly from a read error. The DNA of the CDR3 is TGCGCCAGCAGCCAAGGGTGGCAGGGAACACGGGGGGACATTAAGTACTTC. Its protein is CASSQGWQGTRGDIKYF. The chain links TRBV4-1 to TRBJ2-4, with TRBD2 as a possible D gene (7 bases). This CDR3 contains 17 residues. Germline V gene sequence: CDR1 MGHRA, CDR2 YSYEKL.

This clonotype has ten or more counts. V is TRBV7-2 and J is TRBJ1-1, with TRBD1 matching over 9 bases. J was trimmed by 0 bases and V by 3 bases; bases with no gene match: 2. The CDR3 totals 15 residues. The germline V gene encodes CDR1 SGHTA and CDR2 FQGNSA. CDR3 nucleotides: TGTGCCAGCAGCTTGGGGACAGGGATGAACACTGAAGCTTTCTTT. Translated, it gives CASSLGTGMNTEAFF.

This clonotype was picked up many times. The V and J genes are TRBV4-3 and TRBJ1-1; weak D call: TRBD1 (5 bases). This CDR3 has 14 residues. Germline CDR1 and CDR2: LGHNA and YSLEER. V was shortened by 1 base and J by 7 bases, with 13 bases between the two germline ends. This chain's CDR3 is CASSQVGEAGEAFF. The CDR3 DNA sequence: TGCGCCAGCAGCCAAGTGGGGGAAGCGGGTGAAGCTTTCTTT.

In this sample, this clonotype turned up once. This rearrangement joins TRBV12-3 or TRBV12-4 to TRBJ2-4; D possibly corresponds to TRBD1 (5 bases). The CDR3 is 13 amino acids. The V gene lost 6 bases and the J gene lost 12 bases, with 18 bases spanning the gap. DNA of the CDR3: TGTGCCAGCAGCTCCGCCCTTGGGGCGCGTCAGTACTTC. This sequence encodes CASSSALGARQYF.

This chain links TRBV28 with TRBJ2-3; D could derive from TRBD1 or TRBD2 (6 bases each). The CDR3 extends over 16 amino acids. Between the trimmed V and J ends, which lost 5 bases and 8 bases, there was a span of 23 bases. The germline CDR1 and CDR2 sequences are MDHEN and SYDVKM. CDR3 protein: CASSRQGTLGVGTQYF. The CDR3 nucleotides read TGTGCCAGCAGTCGCCAGGGGACTCTGGGAGTAGGTACGCAGTATTTT.